The sequence of this T cell receptor beta chain was determined in a study of blood T cell repertoires in COVID-19. Whole-study context: The samples span acute and convalescent COVID-19 from the United States, Italy and Spain. Sources were T cells, B-cell-depleted T cells, or PBMCs; the material itself was cDNA or gDNA.

The CDR3 is 18 residues long. V shed 4 bases and J shed 1 base, with 21 bases lying between them. Per the original data handling: The authors estimated nucleated cell counts from reference gene primer amplification. This table comes from immunoSEQ multiplex PCR, and its TCRdb copy is limited to in-frame clones, with some not included. V and J calls and clone size are given by that table; D and trimming were obtained from the DNA. The sample yields 280,000 or so clones, around 87% seen once. The chain has TRBV23-1 and TRBJ2-3; no firm D call. TRBV23-1 is identified as an open reading frame with a role that is uncertain. The TCR was taken from a woman between 18 and 30 years old with acute COVID-19. The sample comprised PBMCs or T cells enriched from blood (not recorded which). The CDR3 DNA is TGCGCCAGCAGTCCCGCGGTCCTGCCCCGAAGCCGCACAGATACGCAGTATTTT. It translates to CASSPAVLPRSRTDTQYF.